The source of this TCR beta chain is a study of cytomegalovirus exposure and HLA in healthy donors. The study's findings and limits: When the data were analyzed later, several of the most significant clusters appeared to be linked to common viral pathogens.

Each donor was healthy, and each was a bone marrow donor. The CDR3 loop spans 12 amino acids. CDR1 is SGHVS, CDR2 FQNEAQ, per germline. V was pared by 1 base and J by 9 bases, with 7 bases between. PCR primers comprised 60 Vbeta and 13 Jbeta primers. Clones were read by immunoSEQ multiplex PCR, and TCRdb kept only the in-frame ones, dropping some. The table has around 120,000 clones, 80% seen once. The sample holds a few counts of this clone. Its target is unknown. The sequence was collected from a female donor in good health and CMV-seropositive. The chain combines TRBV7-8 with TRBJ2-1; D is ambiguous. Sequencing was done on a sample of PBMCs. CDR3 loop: CASSLVVFEQFF. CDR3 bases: TGTGCCAGCAGCTTAGTAGTTTTTGAGCAGTTCTTC.